A selection of T cell receptor beta chains follows, all from one sample in a study of response to subunit inactivated influenza vaccine. TCRdb reanalysed the RT-PCR reads using MiXCR and keeps one entry per CDR3 protein. The sample includes approximately 480,000 distinct CDR3 sequences, approximately 11% of them seen just once. Material: PBMCs from blood, obtained roughly 45 days after vaccination. The receptors here all came from a man in his forties or fifties who received an inactivated influenza vaccine. The CDR3 runs from the conserved cysteine through the conserved F or W. The order of the fields is V gene, CDR3 protein.

v_gene: TRBV24-1
CDR3aa: CATSDTSGQGYLYGYTF

v_gene: TRBV5-1
CDR3aa: CASSLADRARYEQYF

v_gene: TRBV5-1
CDR3aa: CASSSGQAAKDTQYF

v_gene: TRBV9
CDR3aa: CASSSRPNNEQFF

v_gene: TRBV5-1
CDR3aa: CASSQDRGDGEQFF

v_gene: TRBV7-3
CDR3aa: CASSQYTGELFF

v_gene: TRBV6-5
CDR3aa: CASSSKGEKLFF

v_gene: TRBV7-2
CDR3aa: CASSLSTGTGELFF

v_gene: TRBV7-2
CDR3aa: CASSLGALRSGITQYF

v_gene: TRBV7-2
CDR3aa: CASSYGPYTEAFF

v_gene: TRBV20-1
CDR3aa: CSAREVQETQYF

v_gene: TRBV12-3/TRBV12-4
CDR3aa: CASWRGRTEAFF

v_gene: TRBV6-6
CDR3aa: CASSSGTLNEQYF

v_gene: TRBV5-6
CDR3aa: CASSLWGQGETQYF

v_gene: TRBV28
CDR3aa: CASSLGGWGLAVYNEQFF

v_gene: TRBV6-2/TRBV6-3
CDR3aa: CASSYRRGGSAGELFF

v_gene: TRBV28
CDR3aa: CASSLSGSAGAKNIQYF

v_gene: TRBV29-1
CDR3aa: CSVRTGEQFF

v_gene: TRBV29-1
CDR3aa: CSVEAGLAGYRNEQFF

v_gene: TRBV20-1
CDR3aa: CSASPLRTEEETQYF

v_gene: TRBV4-2
CDR3aa: CASSQNRGRNTEAFF

v_gene: TRBV29-1
CDR3aa: CSVWPPAGNSPLHF

v_gene: TRBV4-3
CDR3aa: CASSQYHRTGDTGELFF

v_gene: TRBV12-3/TRBV12-4
CDR3aa: CASSLRPGQGVYEQYF

v_gene: TRBV6-1
CDR3aa: CASIIGLAGGLEQFF

v_gene: TRBV10-3
CDR3aa: CAISREKQGASYNEQFF

v_gene: TRBV15
CDR3aa: CATSRDLRGFATEAFF

v_gene: TRBV5-1
CDR3aa: CASSSGTSGSSRLYNEQFF

v_gene: TRBV6-5
CDR3aa: CASSYSTGGSEKLFF